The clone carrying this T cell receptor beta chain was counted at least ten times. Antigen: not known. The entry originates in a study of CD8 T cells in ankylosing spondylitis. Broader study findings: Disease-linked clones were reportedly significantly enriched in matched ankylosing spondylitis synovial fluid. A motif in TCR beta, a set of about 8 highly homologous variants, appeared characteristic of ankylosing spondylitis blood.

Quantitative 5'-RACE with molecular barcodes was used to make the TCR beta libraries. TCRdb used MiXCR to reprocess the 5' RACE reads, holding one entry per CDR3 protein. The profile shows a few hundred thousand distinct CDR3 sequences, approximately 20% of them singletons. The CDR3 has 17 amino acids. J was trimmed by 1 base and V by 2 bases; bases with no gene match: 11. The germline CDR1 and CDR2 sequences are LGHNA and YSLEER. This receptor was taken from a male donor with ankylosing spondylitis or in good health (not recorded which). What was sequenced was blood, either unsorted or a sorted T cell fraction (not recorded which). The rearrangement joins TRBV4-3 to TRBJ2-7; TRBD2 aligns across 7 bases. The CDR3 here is CASSQYPVGGPSYEQYF. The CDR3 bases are TGCGCCAGCAGCCAATATCCAGTGGGAGGGCCGTCCTACGAGCAGTACTTC.